This T cell receptor (beta chain) was obtained from a study of blood T cell repertoires in COVID-19 (dated by TCRdb to 2018 to 2020). As for the study more broadly: Samples from collaborators originated in the United States, Italy and Spain and spanned both the acute and convalescent phases of COVID-19. The prospective study material was composed of cDNA or gDNA derived from T cells, B-cell-depleted T cells, or PBMCs. Deeply sampled blood TCRbeta repertoires from subjects exposed to, actively infected with, or recovered from COVID-19 were included in the dataset. The repertoires were made available in a free public database intended to serve as a resource for research on the immune response to SARS-CoV-2. The samples were drawn from two sources: the first 160 participants of the ongoing ImmuneRACE study, and fewer than 1,500 subjects contributed by 6 global collaborators. Sample metadata almost always included a de-identified subject ID, COVID-19 status, age in years and sex. Where available, HLA class I and class II types were taken from metadata supplied by the sample provider and were not determined by assay-based typing.

Whole blood was collected in K2EDTA tubes by collaborating institutions according to the institutions' own protocols. Collaborator samples were shipped for TCRbeta analysis as frozen whole blood, isolated PBMCs, or DNA extracted from either sample type. As encoded in the germline V gene (reference sequence), CDR1 is LNHNV while CDR2 is YYDKDF. The V end gives up 5 bases and the J end 2 bases, leaving 15 bases in the junction not matched to a gene. Counted from cysteine to phenylalanine, this CDR3 has 19 amino acids. The CDR3 DNA has 57 bases and is translated from base 1. TCRbeta CDR3 regions were amplified from genomic DNA using the immunoSEQ Assay, a bias-controlled multiplex PCR. Concerning the study's data processing: The number of nucleated cells in each sample was estimated by amplification of reference gene primers within the assay. Sequence reads were collapsed and filtered to measure the absolute abundance of every unique TCRbeta CDR3 rearrangement. For each sample, productive Simpson clonality was calculated as the square root of Simpson's diversity index over productive rearrangements. Drawn from immuneACCESS, this table holds only the in-frame rearrangements with V and J called that TCRdb kept. Clones are partly lost; checked studies trace under half to an unresolved V gene and leave the rest unexplained. V, J and clone size reflect that table, while D and trimming were determined from the DNA. The table for this sample lists around 210,000 clones; just over 85% of them were counted only once. The ten most abundant clones make up about 1.5% of the sample.

Overall results and qualifications from the work: The amount of clinical and demographic metadata varied by source and participant and was provided uncurated.

To note about this clone: No antigen is known for it. No quality values exist for individual bases; no much larger clone is one base distant.

The TCR sequence derives from a man aged 18-30 years with active or convalescent COVID-19. The chain uses TRBV15 and TRBJ2-3; TRBD2 agrees with 11 junctional bases. Sequencing was carried out using peripheral blood. The sequenced DNA is TGTGCCACCAGCGGAGCGGTTGGGACTAGCGGAGGACACACAGATACGCAGTATTTT. It translates to CATSGAVGTSGGHTDTQYF.